This TCR beta chain was captured in a study of blood T cell repertoires in COVID-19. Profiling relied on immunoSEQ multiplex PCR, and the TCRdb table lists in-frame clones only, not all of them. The sample records 200,000 to 250,000 clones, 86% being singletons. CDR1 is MNHEY, CDR2 SVGEGT, per germline. This CDR3 is 18 amino acids long. The V gene end was trimmed by 2 bases and the J gene end by 0 bases; junction bases not matched to a gene: 9. V is TRBV6-2 or TRBV6-3 and J is TRBJ2-5, with 10 bases aligning to TRBD2. Material for sequencing was PBMCs or T cells enriched from blood (not recorded which). The clonotype originates from a woman aged 45-65 years in a cohort exposed to, infected with or recovered from COVID-19 (not recorded which). This CDR3 is CASSYPIGLADYQETQYF. The CDR3 coding sequence is TGTGCCAGCAGTTACCCCATAGGACTAGCGGATTACCAAGAGACCCAGTACTTC.